This T cell receptor (beta chain) originates from a study of identifying expanded T cells in peripheral blood. General study points: Technical replicates showed about 1.1 changed clones; two weeks 15 to 20; four weeks 19. Variance in clone template counts between roughly two-week samples significantly increased with total template count across all healthy donors.

V lost 0 bases, J lost 9 bases, and 18 bases lay in between. The CDR3 has 15 residues. During the collection period, no donor immune events like infections were recorded. The assay was immunoSEQ multiplex PCR, and TCRdb's table has in-frame clones only and misses some. The repertoire consists of tens of thousands of clones, with almost 85% occurring once and the leading ten covering approximately 18%. Comments on this clone: Its antigen is still unknown.

This sequence originates from a person between 18 and 69 years old in good health. Sequencing was done on a sample of blood. The rearrangement links TRBV5-3 to TRBJ1-2, with D unclear. TRBV5-3 carries the ORF label, with uncertain function. This CDR3 is CARSLARTHLHSYTF. In nucleotides, the CDR3 is TGTGCCAGAAGCTTGGCCAGGACCCATCTTCATAGCTACACCTTC.